This section outlines one T cell receptor (beta chain) sequence together with its context. Each PCR received spiked synthetic TCR analog templates. The method was immunoSEQ multiplex PCR; TCRdb's version includes in-frame clones alone and lacks a portion of them. The sample contains 48,000 or so clones, roughly 80% of which appear only once. These data originate in a study of PD-L1 blockade in urothelial cancer. Study-level background: Peripheral blood specimens exhibited a median yield of 141,255 T cells.

There are 20 residues in the CDR3. Time point given: peripheral blood 6 weeks after treatment start. Patient disease was locally advanced or metastatic urothelial carcinoma. Every patient provided from 1 to 8 samples, collected pretreatment and on-treatment. This clonotype was sampled from a man between 65 and 85 years old with urothelial cancer. This chain links TRBV21-1 with TRBJ1-5; the table's D gene call, TRBD1, was not cross checked with the DNA. TRBV21-1 is noted as a pseudogene. The sample in question was PBMCs, obtained around atezolizumab (anti-PD-L1) treatment. DNA of the CDR3: TGTGCCAGCAGCAAAGGGGGGGGGCTGGACAGGGGGCTTCAGGATCAGCCCCAGCATTTT. Translating gives CASSKGGGLDRGLQDQPQHF.